The rows below give T cell receptor beta chains drawn from one sample of a study of CD8+CD57+ T cells in acquired aplastic anemia. TCRdb reprocessed the reads via MiXCR and lists one record per CDR3 protein. This sample has about 180,000 distinct CDR3 sequences, with about half found just once. The specimen was sorted CD4+, CD8+, or CD8+CD57+ T cells (not recorded which) from PBMCs. These receptors were obtained from a human donor with aplastic anemia. The CDR3 runs from the conserved cysteine through the conserved F or W. The D gene is left open where the match is weak. For some rows the clone size is stated as once, few or many, or as a class when expanded; others skip it.

d_call j_call clone_size v_call cdr3_nt cdr3_aa
TRBD2 TRBJ2-7 many TRBV27 TGTGCCAGCAGATCCGGGACTAGCGGGAGTCGCGAGCAGTACTTC CASRSGTSGSREQYF
TRBD1 TRBJ2-7 . TRBV27 TGTGCCAGCAGTTTCTGGGACAGGCGAAAGCAGTACTTC CASSFWDRRKQYF
TRBD2 TRBJ2-7 few TRBV19 TGTGCCAGTCACCCGGGGGGTTCTTTTGAGCAGTACTTC CASHPGGSFEQYF
TRBD1 TRBJ1-1 . TRBV25-1 TGTGCCAGCAGTGCCCGGGACAGGGGACAGAACACTGAAGCTTTCTTT CASSARDRGQNTEAFF
. TRBJ2-7 many TRBV25-1 TGTGCCAGCAGTGACCTGGGTGGTAGCGACTCCTACGAGCAGTACTTC CASSDLGGSDSYEQYF
. TRBJ1-1 . TRBV7-8 TGTGCCAGCAGCTTAGCAGGGTACGGTGAAGCTTTCTTT CASSLAGYGEAFF
. TRBJ1-6 . TRBV6-5 TGTGCCAGCAGTTACCGCGGCGGGGACTCCTATAATTCACCCCTCCACTTT CASSYRGGDSYNSPLHF
TRBD1 TRBJ2-2 few TRBV11-2 TGTGCCAGCTCTAGTCCAAGGGGGCTAAACACCGGGGAGCTGTTTTTT CASSSPRGLNTGELFF
TRBD2 TRBJ2-1 few TRBV18 TGTGCCAGCTCACCGTCCCTAGCGGTTAAAAATGAGCAGTTCTTC CASSPSLAVKNEQFF
. TRBJ2-7 many TRBV15 TGTGCCACCAGCAGAGGGACAGTACGCGAGCAGTACTTC CATSRGTVREQYF
. TRBJ2-5 . TRBV7-9 TGTGCCAGCAGCAGCGGACAGTTCCAAGAGACCCAGTACTTC CASSSGQFQETQYF
. TRBJ1-3 many TRBV5-1 TGCGCCAGCAGGGCTTCCTCTGGAAACACCATATATTTT CASRASSGNTIYF
. TRBJ2-1 few TRBV12-3/TRBV12-4 TGTGCCAGCAGCCGGAGCCGAGGGGGTTCCTACAATGAGCAGTTCTTC CASSRSRGGSYNEQFF
. TRBJ2-1 . TRBV19 TGTGCCAGTAGTACCGGACATAGCAATGAGCAGTTCTTC CASSTGHSNEQFF
. TRBJ2-3 . TRBV7-9 TGTGCCAGCAGCGCCATACAGAGCACAGATACGCAGTATTTT CASSAIQSTDTQYF
. TRBJ1-2 many TRBV5-6 TGTGCCAGCAGCTTGGGTCCGGGATACACCTTC CASSLGPGYTF
TRBD1 TRBJ1-2 . TRBV10-3 TGTGCTATCAGGACAGGGGGCGGGTATGGCTACACCTTC CAIRTGGGYGYTF
. TRBJ2-1 many TRBV11-3 TGTGCCAGCAGCTCCAACGACGTCTCCTACAATGAGCAGTTCTTC CASSSNDVSYNEQFF
TRBD1 TRBJ2-2 many TRBV19 TGTGCCAGTAAGGGGACAGGGAGCACCGGGGAGCTGTTTTTT CASKGTGSTGELFF
. TRBJ2-7 few TRBV7-8 TGTGCCAGCAGCTTAGGGGTCCACGAGCAGTACTTC CASSLGVHEQYF
TRBD1 TRBJ1-2 few TRBV19 TGTGCCAGTAGTACCAGGGACAGGGGGATCTATGGCTACACCTTC CASSTRDRGIYGYTF
. TRBJ2-5 . TRBV6-5 TGTGCCAGCAGTTACTCGACCCGGGTCCTGGAGACCCAGTACTTC CASSYSTRVLETQYF
. TRBJ1-3 . TRBV6-4 TGTGCCAGCAGAGAAACAGGGTCCACTGGAAACACCATATATTTT CASRETGSTGNTIYF
. TRBJ2-7 . TRBV29-1 TGCAGCTTTGTTCAGGGCCACGAGCAGTACTTC CSFVQGHEQYF
. TRBJ2-3 . TRBV19 TGTGCCAGTAGTATGACTCGCACTGGCCGCCTCTATACGCAGTATTTT CASSMTRTGRLYTQYF
. TRBJ2-3 once TRBV15 TGTGCCACCAGCAGCACACAGCTTTCCACAGGTACGCAGTATTTC CATSSTQLSTGTQYF
. TRBJ2-3 few TRBV6-1 TGTGCCAGCAGTAGGGACCGGCCAGATACGCAGTATTTT CASSRDRPDTQYF
. TRBJ1-2 many TRBV14 TGTGCCAGCAGCCAAGTTGGAGGGGACTATGGCTACACCTTC CASSQVGGDYGYTF
TRBD1 TRBJ1-2 few TRBV7-2 TGTGCCAGCACCGTGGACAGGGGGGGCTATGGCTACACCTTC CASTVDRGGYGYTF
. TRBJ1-1 many TRBV7-2 TGTGCCAGCAGCTTAGCGGGACTCCTGAACACTGAAGCTTTCTTT CASSLAGLLNTEAFF
TRBD2 TRBJ2-2 . TRBV24-1 TGTGCCACCGGCGGGGGGAACACCGGGGAACTGTTTTTT CATGGGNTGELFF
. TRBJ2-2 many TRBV19 TGTGCCAGTAGTATCAGAAGCGGAGCGAACACCGGGGAGCTGTTTTTT CASSIRSGANTGELFF
TRBD2 TRBJ2-3 . TRBV11-1 TGTGCCAGCAGCTTATTACTAGCGGGCGCAGATACGCAGTATTTT CASSLLLAGADTQYF
TRBD1 TRBJ2-1 . TRBV12-3/TRBV12-4 TGTGCCAGCAGTTTAGGGACAGGGAGATTGGATGAGCAGTTCTTC CASSLGTGRLDEQFF
TRBD1 TRBJ2-5 few TRBV10-2 TGCGCCAGTCGGTGGGGACAGGGGCTGGAGACCCAGTACTTC CASRWGQGLETQYF
TRBD1 TRBJ1-6 . TRBV7-3 TGTGCCAGCGGCCAGGGGACAGGGAATTCACCCCTCCACTTT CASGQGTGNSPLHF
. TRBJ1-1 few TRBV12-3/TRBV12-4 TGTGCCAGCAGTCTTCGACGGAGCGACACTGAAGCTTTCTTT CASSLRRSDTEAFF
. TRBJ2-4 few TRBV3-1 TGTGCCAGCAGCCAAGTAGCTGGCATTCAGTACTTC CASSQVAGIQYF
TRBD1 TRBJ2-7 . TRBV7-2 TGTGCCAGCAGCTCCGGGACAGACTTCTCCGAGCAGTACTTC CASSSGTDFSEQYF
. TRBJ1-1 many TRBV6-1 TGTGCCAGCACTATACAGGCGAACACTGAAGCTTTCTTT CASTIQANTEAFF
. TRBJ2-1 few TRBV24-1 TGTGCCACCAGTGATTTGCCTGGCTCCTACAATGAGCAGTTCTTC CATSDLPGSYNEQFF
TRBD1 TRBJ1-5 few TRBV7-9 TGTGCCACTGGGGACAGTACTCAGCCCCAGCATTTT CATGDSTQPQHF
. TRBJ2-7 . TRBV2 TGTGCCAGCAGTGAAAACGGATACTACGAGCAGTACTTC CASSENGYYEQYF
TRBD1 TRBJ2-3 . TRBV2 TGTGCCAGCAGTGGGGACAGAACTAGCACAGATACGCAGTATTTT CASSGDRTSTDTQYF
TRBD2 TRBJ2-7 many TRBV5-1 TGCGCCAGCAGCTCGGGACTAGGCTACGAGCAGTACTTC CASSSGLGYEQYF
. TRBJ1-2 . TRBV13 TGTGCCAGCAGCGCCCGGGCCTTTAACTATGGCTACACCTTC CASSARAFNYGYTF
. TRBJ2-3 . TRBV9 TGTGCCAGCCGCAGGGGACACTCCGATACGCAGTATTTT CASRRGHSDTQYF
. TRBJ2-3 few TRBV6-1 TGTGCCAGCCGCGATCCGGGACTCGGCATCACAGATACGCAGTATTTT CASRDPGLGITDTQYF
TRBD2 TRBJ2-7 . TRBV4-3 TGCGCCAGCAGCCGGGGACTAGCGGGGACCGCCACCTTTTACGAGCAGTACTTC CASSRGLAGTATFYEQYF
. TRBJ1-1 many TRBV20-1 TGCAGTGCTAACCAAAGGGGGTTAACTGAAGCTTTCTTT CSANQRGLTEAFF
. TRBJ2-5 many TRBV2 TGTGCCAGCAGTGATAGGGAGACCCAGTACTTC CASSDRETQYF
TRBD2 TRBJ2-3 . TRBV19 TGTGCCAGTAGTATAGATCGACTAGCGGGGGATACGCAGTATTTT CASSIDRLAGDTQYF
TRBD2 TRBJ2-7 . TRBV7-7 TGTGCTAGCAGTCCAACGGGTAGCGGGGGGAGCGGCGAGCAGTACTTC CASSPTGSGGSGEQYF
. TRBJ1-1 . TRBV9 TGTGCCAGCAGCGTAGTATCTGGGGGCACTGAAGCTTTCTTT CASSVVSGGTEAFF
. TRBJ1-1 . TRBV27 TGTGCCAGCAGTTTCAGGCGCATGAACACTGAAGCTTTCTTT CASSFRRMNTEAFF
TRBD1 TRBJ1-1 . TRBV18 TGTGCCAGCTCATCACAGGGGTCGAACACTGAAGCTTTCTTT CASSSQGSNTEAFF
. TRBJ1-6 many TRBV11-2 TGTGCCAGCAGCTTAGTGGGACACCGGAGCTCCTATAATTCACCCCTCCACTTT CASSLVGHRSSYNSPLHF